These 3 T cell receptor beta chains share one sample of origin, sequenced in a study of blood T cell repertoires in COVID-19. Method: immunoSEQ multiplex PCR; TCRdb's copy keeps in-frame clones and lacks some. Here the sample spans tens of thousands of clones, 80% to 90% being singletons. The sequenced sample consisted of peripheral blood. The receptors were gathered from a woman aged 55-70 years with acute or convalescent COVID-19.

The J gene is TRBJ1-6, the V gene TRBV19, with TRBD1 matching 8 bases. The CDR3 runs to 14 residues. Germline V gives CDR1 LNHDA, CDR2 SQIVND (reference sequence). With V trimmed by 5 bases and J by 7 bases, 4 bases remained unmatched. As DNA, the CDR3 is TGTGCCAGTAGTGGACAGGGCAGAAATTCACCCCTCCACTTT. It is translated as CASSGQGRNSPLHF.

The rearrangement joins TRBV29-1 to TRBJ1-5; D is unclear. V lost 7 bases and J lost 0, with 16 bases in between. Germline lookup yields CDR1 SQVTM and CDR2 ANQGSEA. This CDR3 comprises 15 residues. CDR3 amino acids: CSAVTGSSSNQPQHF. In DNA form, the CDR3 reads TGCAGCGCCGTAACGGGGTCTAGTAGCAATCAGCCCCAGCATTTT.

The rearrangement joins TRBV5-4 to TRBJ2-1; TRBD2 matches at 10 bases. V dropped 2 bases and J dropped 3; count of bases not matched to a gene: 5. The CDR3 sequence is 16 residues long. Germline V gene data show CDR1 as SGHNT and CDR2 as YYREEE (reference sequence). This chain's CDR3 is CASSLGTSGNYNEQFF. As DNA, the CDR3 is TGTGCCAGCAGCTTAGGTACTAGCGGGAACTACAATGAGCAGTTCTTC. The whole variable domain, filled in from reference TRBV5-4 and TRBJ2-1, reads ETGVTQSPTHLIKTRGQQVTLRCSSQSGHNTVSWYQQALGQGPQFIFQYYREEENGRGNFPPRFSGLQFPNYSSELNVNALELDDSALYLCASSLGTSGNYNEQFFGPGTRLTVL.